Listed below are T cell receptor beta chains from one sample, sequenced in a study of CD8+ T cells in alopecia areata. Assay: immunoSEQ multiplex PCR; the TCRdb copy retains only in-frame clones and omits some. The sample records about 200,000 clones, over 60% being singletons. The input for sequencing was CD4+ T cells sorted from blood, taken at week 4, from a patient treated with tofacitinib. The receptors were sampled from a human donor with alopecia areata. CDR3s include the opening cysteine and the closing phenylalanine or tryptophan. Each record gives: clone size, J gene, V gene, D gene, CDR3 DNA, CDR3 protein. The D gene is left open where the match is weak. Clone size is stated in some rows and not others, as once, few, many or a class when expanded.

clone_size: NA
j_call: TRBJ2-2
v_call: TRBV29-1
d_call: NA
cdr3_nt: TGCAGCGTTGGTTCCAGGGTTAACACCGGGGAGCTGTTTTTT
cdr3_aa: CSVGSRVNTGELFF

clone_size: NA
j_call: TRBJ1-1
v_call: TRBV18
d_call: TRBD1
cdr3_nt: TGTGCCAGCTCGACGACAGGGGTGGACACTGAAGCTTTCTTT
cdr3_aa: CASSTTGVDTEAFF

clone_size: NA
j_call: TRBJ1-2
v_call: TRBV5-6
d_call: TRBD1
cdr3_nt: TGTGCCAGCAGCCGAAGGACAGGGTCACTCTATGGCTACACCTTC
cdr3_aa: CASSRRTGSLYGYTF

clone_size: NA
j_call: TRBJ2-3
v_call: TRBV4-1
d_call: TRBD2
cdr3_nt: TGCGCCAGCAGTCTAAGCGGGGGGCAGAGCACAGATACGCAGTATTTT
cdr3_aa: CASSLSGGQSTDTQYF

clone_size: NA
j_call: TRBJ1-6
v_call: TRBV5-6
d_call: NA
cdr3_nt: TGTGCCAGCAGCTTGGGTGCAGCCGACAAACCCCTCCACTTT
cdr3_aa: CASSLGAADKPLHF

clone_size: few
j_call: TRBJ1-4
v_call: TRBV7-2
d_call: NA
cdr3_nt: TGTGCCAGCAGCTTGAGGGGTGAAGTGTTTTTT
cdr3_aa: CASSLRGEVFF

clone_size: NA
j_call: TRBJ2-7
v_call: TRBV23-1
d_call: NA
cdr3_nt: TGCGCCAGCAGTCGACCTTACCGGACCATCCCCTCCTACGAGCAGTACTTC
cdr3_aa: CASSRPYRTIPSYEQYF

clone_size: NA
j_call: TRBJ2-5
v_call: TRBV4-3
d_call: TRBD2
cdr3_nt: TGCGCCAGCAGCCAAGATCGAGGTAGCGGGGGTTTTGTGGAGACCCAGTACTTC
cdr3_aa: CASSQDRGSGGFVETQYF

clone_size: NA
j_call: TRBJ2-2
v_call: TRBV29-1
d_call: TRBD2
cdr3_nt: TGCAGCGCGGGGGCTAGCGGGGGTATCGGGGAGCTGTTTTTT
cdr3_aa: CSAGASGGIGELFF

clone_size: NA
j_call: TRBJ2-7
v_call: TRBV15
d_call: TRBD1
cdr3_nt: TGTGCCACCAGCAAGGGCCGGGACAGGGGTAGTGGCGAGCAGTACTTC
cdr3_aa: CATSKGRDRGSGEQYF

clone_size: few
j_call: TRBJ2-3
v_call: TRBV7-9
d_call: NA
cdr3_nt: TGTGCCACCGAACGTTCCGGAACAGATACGCAGTATTTT
cdr3_aa: CATERSGTDTQYF

clone_size: NA
j_call: TRBJ1-1
v_call: TRBV30
d_call: TRBD1
cdr3_nt: TGTGCCTGGAGGGGGACAGGGCGGTACACTGAAGCTTTCTTT
cdr3_aa: CAWRGTGRYTEAFF

clone_size: few
j_call: TRBJ2-4
v_call: TRBV4-3
d_call: NA
cdr3_nt: TGCGCCAGCAGCCAAGACGCGGGGCGACTTGGGGCCAAAAACATTCAGTACTTC
cdr3_aa: CASSQDAGRLGAKNIQYF

clone_size: NA
j_call: TRBJ2-1
v_call: TRBV29-1
d_call: NA
cdr3_nt: TGCAGCGTTCCCCAGGGGTTCTACAATGAGCAGTTCTTC
cdr3_aa: CSVPQGFYNEQFF

clone_size: NA
j_call: TRBJ2-7
v_call: TRBV7-9
d_call: TRBD1
cdr3_nt: TGTGCCAGCAGCTTTCTCGACAGGGGGCAGTACTTC
cdr3_aa: CASSFLDRGQYF

clone_size: NA
j_call: TRBJ1-5
v_call: TRBV30
d_call: NA
cdr3_nt: TGTGCCTGGTCGGCGGATTACAGGGGCAATCAGCCCCAGCATTTT
cdr3_aa: CAWSADYRGNQPQHF

clone_size: few
j_call: TRBJ1-1
v_call: TRBV11-2
d_call: NA
cdr3_nt: TGTGCCAGCAGCTTAAGGGGTGGGAACACTGAAGCTTTCTTT
cdr3_aa: CASSLRGGNTEAFF

clone_size: NA
j_call: TRBJ1-3
v_call: TRBV5-6
d_call: TRBD1
cdr3_nt: TGTGCCAGCAGCTTTACAGGGGTCTCTGGAAACACCATATATTTT
cdr3_aa: CASSFTGVSGNTIYF

clone_size: NA
j_call: TRBJ2-3
v_call: TRBV4-3
d_call: NA
cdr3_nt: TGCGCCAGCAGCCAATACTACACCACAGATACGCAGTATTTT
cdr3_aa: CASSQYYTTDTQYF

clone_size: NA
j_call: TRBJ2-2
v_call: TRBV5-6
d_call: TRBD1
cdr3_nt: TGTGCCAGCAGCTGGGACAGGGGGACCGGGGAGCTGTTTTTT
cdr3_aa: CASSWDRGTGELFF

clone_size: NA
j_call: TRBJ1-2
v_call: TRBV7-6
d_call: NA
cdr3_nt: TGTGCCAGCAGCCCGCCCCCCGACAGTAACTATGGCTACACCTTC
cdr3_aa: CASSPPPDSNYGYTF

clone_size: NA
j_call: TRBJ1-2
v_call: TRBV2
d_call: TRBD1
cdr3_nt: TGTGCCAGCACTAGGGACAGTCCTAATAACTATGGCTACACCTTC
cdr3_aa: CASTRDSPNNYGYTF

clone_size: few
j_call: TRBJ1-6
v_call: TRBV5-1
d_call: TRBD1
cdr3_nt: TGCGCCAGCAGCTTGAGGGGGACAGCCACTAGCTCCTATAATTCACCCCTCCACTTT
cdr3_aa: CASSLRGTATSSYNSPLHF

clone_size: NA
j_call: TRBJ1-2
v_call: TRBV6-5
d_call: NA
cdr3_nt: TGTGCCAGCAGTTACGGATTGGGACGCCCCGGCAGTGGCTACACCTTC
cdr3_aa: CASSYGLGRPGSGYTF

clone_size: few
j_call: TRBJ2-5
v_call: TRBV4-3
d_call: NA
cdr3_nt: TGCGCCAGCAGCCCGCAGGGTGGGCTTCAAGAGACCCAGTACTTC
cdr3_aa: CASSPQGGLQETQYF

clone_size: NA
j_call: TRBJ2-5
v_call: TRBV5-1
d_call: NA
cdr3_nt: TGCGCCAGCAGCTTGGGGCTAGCCCAAGAGACCCAGTACTTC
cdr3_aa: CASSLGLAQETQYF

clone_size: NA
j_call: TRBJ1-5
v_call: TRBV30
d_call: NA
cdr3_nt: TGTGCCTGGAGTGGACAGCAAGATCAGCCCCAGCATTTT
cdr3_aa: CAWSGQQDQPQHF

clone_size: NA
j_call: TRBJ2-6
v_call: TRBV7-9
d_call: TRBD1
cdr3_nt: TGTGCCAGCAGCTTCAAATCCCAGGGGGCCGGGGCCAACGTCCTGACTTTC
cdr3_aa: CASSFKSQGAGANVLTF

clone_size: few
j_call: TRBJ1-5
v_call: TRBV7-2
d_call: NA
cdr3_nt: TGTGCCAGCAGCCAACGGACGGGGAATCAGCCCCAGCATTTT
cdr3_aa: CASSQRTGNQPQHF

clone_size: NA
j_call: TRBJ2-7
v_call: TRBV19
d_call: TRBD1
cdr3_nt: TGTGCCAGTAGTATAGTATCGGACAGGGGCAACGAGCAGTACTTC
cdr3_aa: CASSIVSDRGNEQYF

clone_size: NA
j_call: TRBJ2-7
v_call: TRBV29-1
d_call: NA
cdr3_nt: TGCAGCGTTGCTCGTTTTGGGGTCCCCTACGAGCAGTACTTC
cdr3_aa: CSVARFGVPYEQYF

clone_size: NA
j_call: TRBJ1-1
v_call: TRBV7-9
d_call: NA
cdr3_nt: TGTGCCAGCAGCTTAGGGAGGAACACTGAAGCTTTCTTT
cdr3_aa: CASSLGRNTEAFF

clone_size: NA
j_call: TRBJ1-2
v_call: TRBV4-3
d_call: TRBD1
cdr3_nt: TGCGCCAGCAGCCAAACAGGGGTTTATGGCTACACCTTC
cdr3_aa: CASSQTGVYGYTF

clone_size: NA
j_call: TRBJ2-2
v_call: TRBV6-5
d_call: NA
cdr3_nt: TGTGCCAGGGGGTCGCGGGAGCTGTTTTTT
cdr3_aa: CARGSRELFF

clone_size: NA
j_call: TRBJ2-1
v_call: TRBV4-3
d_call: NA
cdr3_nt: TGCGCCAGCAGCCAAGAAATTGACTTTCATGAGCAGTTCTTC
cdr3_aa: CASSQEIDFHEQFF

clone_size: NA
j_call: TRBJ1-1
v_call: TRBV2
d_call: TRBD1
cdr3_nt: TGTGCCAGCAGGGTCGGACAGGGCGGCACTGAAGCTTTCTTT
cdr3_aa: CASRVGQGGTEAFF

clone_size: NA
j_call: TRBJ2-5
v_call: TRBV11-3
d_call: TRBD2
cdr3_nt: TGTGCCAGCAGCTTAGTGGGGACTAGCGGATCGCAAGAGACCCAGTACTTC
cdr3_aa: CASSLVGTSGSQETQYF

clone_size: few
j_call: TRBJ2-2
v_call: TRBV4-3
d_call: NA
cdr3_nt: TGCGCCAGCAGCCAAGATTTCCTCCCGCGGGGCGGGGAGCTGTTTTTT
cdr3_aa: CASSQDFLPRGGELFF

clone_size: NA
j_call: TRBJ1-2
v_call: TRBV2
d_call: NA
cdr3_nt: TGTGCCAGCAGTGAAGGGTTGGCAGGGAACTATGGCTACACCTTC
cdr3_aa: CASSEGLAGNYGYTF

clone_size: NA
j_call: TRBJ1-6
v_call: TRBV6-5
d_call: NA
cdr3_nt: TGTGCCAGCAGTTCTGGACAGAGGGGAAGGACCCTCCACTTT
cdr3_aa: CASSSGQRGRTLHF

clone_size: NA
j_call: TRBJ2-1
v_call: TRBV2
d_call: TRBD2
cdr3_nt: TGTGCCAGCCGGGACTATACTTACAATGAGCAGTTCTTC
cdr3_aa: CASRDYTYNEQFF

clone_size: NA
j_call: TRBJ2-1
v_call: TRBV27
d_call: TRBD2
cdr3_nt: TGTGCCAGCAGTTTAACGGGGGGGCAGTACAATGAGCAGTTCTTC
cdr3_aa: CASSLTGGQYNEQFF

clone_size: NA
j_call: TRBJ1-2
v_call: TRBV7-2
d_call: TRBD1
cdr3_nt: TGTGCCAGCAGCTACCGACTACAGGGGATGGGCTATGGCTACACCTTC
cdr3_aa: CASSYRLQGMGYGYTF

clone_size: few
j_call: TRBJ2-1
v_call: TRBV5-1
d_call: NA
cdr3_nt: TGCGCCAGCGCAAAAGGAGGGGATTCCTACAATGAGCAGTTCTTC
cdr3_aa: CASAKGGDSYNEQFF

clone_size: many
j_call: TRBJ2-7
v_call: TRBV9
d_call: NA
cdr3_nt: TGTGCCAGCAGCGTAGCTCCAGGGGAGGCCTACGAGCAGTACTTC
cdr3_aa: CASSVAPGEAYEQYF

clone_size: NA
j_call: TRBJ2-3
v_call: TRBV9
d_call: NA
cdr3_nt: TGTGCCAGCAGCGTAGAGCCTCGCACAGATACGCAGTATTTT
cdr3_aa: CASSVEPRTDTQYF

clone_size: NA
j_call: TRBJ2-3
v_call: TRBV27
d_call: TRBD2
cdr3_nt: TGTGCCAGCAGTCCCCTTTGGGGGGGAACTAGCACAGATACGCAGTATTTT
cdr3_aa: CASSPLWGGTSTDTQYF

clone_size: NA
j_call: TRBJ2-6
v_call: TRBV7-2
d_call: NA
cdr3_nt: TGTGCCAGCACCCCGTGGGCTGGGGCCAACGTCCTGACTTTC
cdr3_aa: CASTPWAGANVLTF

clone_size: many
j_call: TRBJ2-5
v_call: TRBV10-3
d_call: TRBD2
cdr3_nt: TGTGCCATCAGTGCGTCTAGCGGGGAGGAGACCCAGTACTTC
cdr3_aa: CAISASSGEETQYF

clone_size: NA
j_call: TRBJ1-2
v_call: TRBV11-2
d_call: TRBD1
cdr3_nt: TGTGCCAGCAGCTCCCAGGGGGCGCCGGCCTATGGCTACACCTTC
cdr3_aa: CASSSQGAPAYGYTF

clone_size: NA
j_call: TRBJ1-1
v_call: TRBV5-5
d_call: NA
cdr3_nt: TGTGCCAGCAGCTTGGACGGGAGTTGGATGAACACTGAAGCTTTCTTT
cdr3_aa: CASSLDGSWMNTEAFF

clone_size: NA
j_call: TRBJ2-5
v_call: TRBV6-5
d_call: TRBD2
cdr3_nt: TGTGCCAGTTACCCGGGAGGAGGGACCCAGTACTTC
cdr3_aa: CASYPGGGTQYF

clone_size: NA
j_call: TRBJ1-2
v_call: TRBV20-1
d_call: NA
cdr3_nt: TGCAGTGCCAATAGACAGTATGGCTACACCTTC
cdr3_aa: CSANRQYGYTF